This T cell receptor (beta chain) is from a study of a mutant IDH1 vaccine in newly diagnosed glioma. About the study: Treated patients had a mean age of 40.4 years and an approximately 60% male, about 40% female split. Beforehand, treatment had been radiotherapy, temozolomide, or both; the majority received both. Study results and caveats: The vaccine induced immune responses, and these occurred in approximately 94% of patients.

This clone was observed once. Antigen unknown. Measured with immunoSEQ multiplex PCR; TCRdb has only the in-frame clones, and not every one. This table has around 69,000 clones, approximately 86% appearing once. Time point indicated: week 35, safety follow-up. The study gave 300 ug of mutant IDH1 20-mer peptide per vaccine dose, with topical imiquimod. New WHO grade 3 or 4 astrocytomas that were IDH1-mutant and ATRX-lost had been found in donors. Trimming at V came to 7 bases and at J to 12 bases, leaving 0 bases not matched to a gene. The CDR3 is made up of 9 amino acids. Per the germline V gene, CDR1 is SQVTM and CDR2 is ANQGSEA.

This specimen was PBMCs, taken from a glioma patient whose treatment included an IDH1 peptide vaccine. The V gene is TRBV29-1, the J gene TRBJ2-1, with 10 bases that match TRBD1. The sequence was obtained from a man in his thirties or forties with glioma. CDR3 loop: CSGDRGQFF. The DNA for the CDR3 is TGCAGCGGGGACAGGGGGCAGTTCTTC.